Each of the 30 T cell receptor beta chains below was sequenced from the same sample in a study of technical replicates of blood from a few donors. TCRdb keeps only in-frame clones here, not all; method: immunoSEQ multiplex PCR. Of over 75,000 clones in the sample, around 97% were seen once. The sequenced sample consisted of T cells isolated from PBMCs. All receptors derive from a human donor in good health.

The rearrangement uses TRBV10-3 and TRBJ2-3; 12 nucleotides match TRBD2. The CDR3 spans 16 residues. The germline V gene has CDR1 ENHRY and CDR2 SYGVKD. With V trimmed by 2 bases and J by 4 bases, 4 bases remained unmatched. The CDR3 DNA follows: TGTGCCATCAGTGAGACTCTAGCGGGAGGGGCAGATACGCAGTATTTT. Translation: CAISETLAGGADTQYF.

V is TRBV11-2 and J is TRBJ2-1; 8 bases map to TRBD1. CDR3 length: 15 residues. Germline V lookup: CDR1 SGHAT, CDR2 FQNNGV. Unmatched junction bases numbered 13, after V lost 5 bases and J lost 10 bases. CDR3 amino acids: CASSPTRTGNWEQFF. Written as DNA, the CDR3 is TGTGCCAGCAGCCCGACTCGGACAGGGAATTGGGAGCAGTTCTTC.

This sequence joins TRBV9 and TRBJ2-7; no clear D. CDR1 is SGDLS, CDR2 YYNGEE, per germline. This CDR3 has 12 residues. V lost 4 bases to trimming and J lost 3 bases, with 8 bases between them. CDR3 region: CASSRQDYEQYF. The CDR3 coding sequence is TGTGCCAGCAGCCGACAAGACTACGAGCAGTACTTC.

This chain uses TRBV11-2 with TRBJ2-2, with a possible D match to TRBD2 (6 bases). This CDR3 region has 14 residues. Trimming removed 2 bases at V and 3 bases at J, with 7 bases between. Germline lookup yields CDR1 SGHAT and CDR2 FQNNGV. As DNA, the CDR3 is TGTGCCAGCAGCTTACAGCGGGACACCGGGGAGCTGTTTTTT. This gives the protein CASSLQRDTGELFF.

The sample holds one count of this clone. The chain recombines TRBV7-2 with TRBJ1-1; D perhaps matches TRBD1 (6 bases). The CDR3 runs to 15 residues. V was trimmed by 0 bases and J by 0 bases, leaving 8 bases between them. Germline V gene data show CDR1 as SGHTA and CDR2 as FQGNSA. The CDR3 sequence is CASSLAQGLNTEAFF. The CDR3 nucleotides are TGTGCCAGCAGCTTAGCGCAGGGGTTGAACACTGAAGCTTTCTTT.

The sample holds one count of this clone. The chain joins TRBV7-9 to TRBJ2-3, with a weak D call TRBD2 (6 bases). This CDR3 spans 14 amino acids. The germline V gene has CDR1 SEHNR and CDR2 FQNEAQ (reference sequence). The ends were cut back, 4 bases at V and 2 bases at J, with 10 bases in the middle. This CDR3 is CASSYTSNTDTQYF. In DNA form, the CDR3 reads TGTGCCAGCAGCTACACTAGCAACACAGATACGCAGTATTTT.

The V gene is TRBV9, the J gene TRBJ2-7, with D possibly TRBD2 on 5 matching bases. This CDR3 region has 14 residues. V dropped 1 base and J dropped 5 bases, with 13 bases sitting between them. Germline V gives CDR1 SGDLS, CDR2 YYNGEE. The CDR3 DNA is TGTGCCAGCAGCGTAAGAGGGATAGCTAACGAGCAGTACTTC. Amino acid sequence: CASSVRGIANEQYF.

The chain combines TRBV7-8 with TRBJ2-1; TRBD2 aligns across 13 bases. Looked up from germline, CDR1 is SGHVS and CDR2 is FQNEAQ. V shed 6 bases, J shed 8 bases, and the junction held 13 bases outside the gene matches. The CDR3 has 17 amino acids. The CDR3 nucleotides are TGTGCCAGCAGTTTTTACGGGACTAGCGGGACCGGCGATGAGCAGTTCTTC. Amino acids: CASSFYGTSGTGDEQFF. The full variable domain, in which reference TRBV7-8 and TRBJ2-1 provide the parts outside the CDR3, is GAGVSQSPRYKVAKRGQDVALRCDPISGHVSLFWYQQALGQGPEFLTYFQNEAQLDKSGLPSDRFFAERPEGSVSTLKIQRTQQEDSAVYLCASSFYGTSGTGDEQFFGPGTRLTVL.

The rearrangement joins TRBV4-1 to TRBJ2-3, with 7 bases that match TRBD2. The V and J ends lost 6 bases and 2 bases, in that order; junction bases with no gene match: 11. The CDR3 has 16 residues. Germline assignment: CDR1 MGHRA and CDR2 YSYEKL. The CDR3 DNA reads as TGCGCCAGCAGTAATACGGGACTACCATACACAGATACGCAGTATTTT. As protein: CASSNTGLPYTDTQYF.

CDR3 residues: CASSIQVTMNTEAFF. The CDR3, as DNA: TGTGCCAGTAGTATCCAGGTGACCATGAACACTGAAGCTTTCTTT. The chain couples TRBV19 to TRBJ1-1; no firm D call. This CDR3 region has 15 residues. V shed 3 bases and J shed 0 bases, with 11 bases lying between them. Germline CDR1 LNHDA, CDR2 SQIVND (reference sequence).

The chain uses TRBV9 and TRBJ2-1; the D is unclear. This CDR3 comprises 12 residues. The germline gives CDR1 SGDLS, CDR2 YYNGEE. Trimming took 3 bases from V and 8 from J, leaving 9 bases between them. CDR3 protein: CASSALRYEQFF. DNA for the CDR3: TGTGCCAGCAGCGCCCTGAGGTATGAGCAGTTCTTC.

This chain links TRBV13 with TRBJ2-2; possible D gene TRBD2, 5 bases. Per the germline V gene, CDR1 is PRHDT and CDR2 is FYEKMQ (reference sequence). V lost 0 bases and J lost 3, with 14 bases in between. The CDR3 runs 17 residues. This CDR3 reads CASSLGMAERDTGELFF. CDR3 DNA sequence: TGTGCCAGCAGCTTAGGCATGGCGGAGAGGGACACCGGGGAGCTGTTTTTT.

The chain employs TRBV11-3 and TRBJ1-3; no firm D call. Germline values: CDR1 SGHNT, CDR2 YENEEA. The CDR3 loop spans 15 amino acids. The V end was cut by 3 bases, the J end by 0 bases, with 9 bases between. CDR3 in amino acids: CASSFGSASGNTIYF. For the CDR3, the DNA is TGTGCCAGCAGCTTCGGGTCGGCCTCTGGAAACACCATATATTTT.

The J gene is TRBJ1-3, the V gene TRBV6-5; D is perhaps TRBD1 (5 bases). The CDR3 spans 15 residues. V was shortened by 6 bases and J by 0 bases, with 12 bases between the two germline ends. Germline V CDR1 and CDR2: MNHEY, SVGAGI. The CDR3 spells CASSRDSFSGNTIYF. The CDR3 DNA is TGTGCCAGCAGCCGAGACAGCTTCTCTGGAAACACCATATATTTT.

J is TRBJ1-2 and V is TRBV25-1; D possibly corresponds to TRBD1 (6 bases). Germline V CDR1 and CDR2: MGHDK, SYGVNS. Trimming stripped 6 bases from V and 6 bases from J, with 14 bases between. CDR3 length equals 13 residues. The chain's CDR3 is CASRPQGGDGYTF. The CDR3 region has the DNA TGTGCCAGCAGGCCACAGGGCGGCGATGGCTACACCTTC.

The J gene is TRBJ1-3, the V gene TRBV14; D remains ambiguous. This CDR3 is 17 amino acids long. V dropped 3 bases and J dropped 0 bases, with 15 bases sitting between them. Germline-derived CDR1 and CDR2 are SGHDN and FVKESK. The CDR3 region is CASSHPWGVNSGNTIYF. The CDR3 DNA is TGTGCCAGCAGCCACCCCTGGGGAGTCAACTCTGGAAACACCATATATTTT.

This sequence joins TRBV14 and TRBJ1-1, with D maybe TRBD1 (5 bases). Trimming stripped 1 base from V and 6 bases from J, with 12 bases between. This CDR3 has 14 amino acids. The germline V gene has CDR1 SGHDN and CDR2 FVKESK. CDR3 amino acids: CASSQVRGTPEAFF. The CDR3 region has the DNA TGTGCCAGCAGCCAAGTTAGGGGCACCCCTGAAGCTTTCTTT.

This chain connects TRBV28 to TRBJ2-7; TRBD2 agrees at 9 bases. CDR1 and CDR2 from the germline V gene are MDHEN and SYDVKM. The ends lost 3 bases at V and 4 bases at J; junction bases unmatched: 7. The CDR3 sequence is 15 residues long. The CDR3: CASSLLAGRNYEQYF. The CDR3 nucleotides are TGTGCCAGCAGTTTGCTAGCGGGACGAAATTACGAGCAGTACTTC. Full variable domain (missing parts from reference TRBV28 and TRBJ2-7): DVKVTQSSRYLVKRTGEKVFLECVQDMDHENMFWYRQDPGLGLRLIYFSYDVKMKEKGDIPEGYSVSREKKERFSLILESASTNQTSMYLCASSLLAGRNYEQYFGPGTRLTVT.

The chain has TRBV5-1 and TRBJ2-7; TRBD1 matches 9 bases. The V gene's germline CDR1 is SGHRS and CDR2 YFSETQ. Unmatched junction bases numbered 6, after V lost 3 bases and J lost 5 bases. This CDR3 region has 14 residues. CDR3 in amino acids: CASSSGTGFDEQYF. The CDR3 region has the DNA TGCGCCAGCAGCTCCGGGACAGGGTTCGACGAGCAGTACTTC.

This clone appeared once. The chain links TRBV7-9 to TRBJ2-7; 7 positions match TRBD2. The CDR3 covers 15 residues. The V gene's germline CDR1 is SEHNR and CDR2 FQNEAQ (reference sequence). Trimming cost V 5 bases and J 5 bases; bases outside gene matches: 12. The chain's CDR3 is CASSPRGREGHEQYF. CDR3 bases: TGTGCCAGCAGCCCCCGTGGCAGGGAGGGCCACGAGCAGTACTTC.

The chain links TRBV12-5 to TRBJ2-5; 13 bases are a match to TRBD2. The ends lost 3 bases at V and 5 bases at J; junction bases unmatched: 6. Germline lookup yields CDR1 LGHNT and CDR2 FRNRAP. The CDR3 runs to 16 residues. The CDR3 region is CASGFFGLAGVETQYF. As DNA, the CDR3 is TGTGCTAGTGGTTTTTTCGGACTAGCGGGAGTTGAGACCCAGTACTTC. The full variable domain, completed using reference TRBV12-5 and TRBJ2-5, is DARVTQTPRHKVTEMGQEVTMRCQPILGHNTVFWYRQTMMQGLELLAYFRNRAPLDDSGMPKDRFSAEMPDATLATLKIQPSEPRDSAVYFCASGFFGLAGVETQYFGPGTRLLVL.

The chain combines TRBV7-9 with TRBJ2-3, with a tentative D call TRBD1 (5 bases). CDR3 length equals 17 residues. Trimming cost V 2 bases and J 4 bases, with 19 bases left between them. Per the germline V gene, CDR1 is SEHNR and CDR2 is FQNEAQ (reference sequence). This CDR3 is CASSLRVQDILADTQYF. The CDR3 coding sequence is TGTGCCAGCAGCTTAAGGGTACAGGACATACTCGCAGATACGCAGTATTTT.

The chain uses TRBV6-5 and TRBJ2-2; a possible D gene is TRBD1 (5 bases). Germline-derived CDR1 and CDR2 are MNHEY and SVGAGI. Trimming removed 0 bases at V and 1 base at J, with 6 bases between. CDR3 length: 15 residues. Here the CDR3 DNA reads TGTGCCAGCAGTTACTCCACAGGGAACACCGGGGAGCTGTTTTTT. Its protein is CASSYSTGNTGELFF.

V gene TRBV5-1 combines with J gene TRBJ1-3, with unresolved D. The CDR3 has 13 amino acids. Germline values: CDR1 SGHRS, CDR2 YFSETQ. V lost 7 bases and J 0 bases, leaving 8 bases between the germline ends. The CDR3 here is CASRAYSGNTIYF. The CDR3 DNA reads as TGCGCCAGCCGCGCGTACTCTGGAAACACCATATATTTT.

This clone was found once. The chain joins TRBV4-3 to TRBJ2-1, with 9 bases matching TRBD2. Losses at the gene ends were 8 bases for V and 5 bases for J; bases not matched to a gene: 4. The CDR3 is 13 amino acids. Germline assignment: CDR1 LGHNA and CDR2 YSLEER. CDR3 residues: CASSSGADNEQFF. Written as DNA, the CDR3 is TGCGCCAGCTCTAGCGGGGCAGACAATGAGCAGTTCTTC.

The chain is built from TRBV25-1 and TRBJ2-5; tentative D call: TRBD1 (5 bases). Germline CDR1 MGHDK, CDR2 SYGVNS. The germline V and J ends were trimmed by 9 bases and 3 bases, with 11 bases remaining between them. The CDR3 extends over 12 amino acids. CDR3 region: CARATVEETQYF. Here the CDR3 DNA reads TGTGCCAGGGCGACAGTCGAAGAGACCCAGTACTTC. The full variable domain, rest sourced from reference TRBV25-1 and TRBJ2-5, is EADIYQTPRYLVIGTGKKITLECSQTMGHDKMYWYQQDPGMELHLIHYSYGVNSTEKGDLSSESTVSRIRTEHFPLTLESARPSHTSQYLCARATVEETQYFGPGTRLLVL.

V and J are TRBV10-2 and TRBJ2-5; D gene uncertain. The length of the CDR3 is 14 residues. Trimming pared 5 bases from V and 0 bases from J, leaving 10 bases between. Germline V CDR1 and CDR2: WSHSY, SAAADI. CDR3 DNA sequence: TGCGCCAGCAGTCCAGACAAGTACCAAGAGACCCAGTACTTC. Protein product: CASSPDKYQETQYF.

In DNA, the CDR3 is TGTGCCAGTAGTATTCCCAGGGGAAGGAATCAGCCCCAGCATTTT. It is translated as CASSIPRGRNQPQHF. The chain combines TRBV19 with TRBJ1-5; D is possibly TRBD1 (6 bases). Trimming cost V 3 bases and J 4 bases, with 13 bases left between them. Germline V lookup: CDR1 LNHDA, CDR2 SQIVND (reference sequence). The CDR3 length is 15 residues.

J is TRBJ2-7 and V is TRBV11-2, with 7 positions matching TRBD2. Germline-derived CDR1 and CDR2 are SGHAT and FQNNGV. This CDR3 contains 14 residues. The junction had 10 bases not matched to a gene; V was cut back by 7 bases and J by 4 bases. CDR3: CASNLGGMPYEQYF. DNA of the CDR3: TGTGCCAGCAACCTCGGGGGGATGCCATACGAGCAGTACTTC.

This clone was recorded only once. The chain employs TRBV6-5 and TRBJ2-3, with 9 nucleotides matching TRBD2. CDR1 MNHEY and CDR2 SVGAGI come from the germline V gene. The CDR3 runs 15 residues. V lost 4 bases to trimming and J lost 3 bases; unmatched junction nucleotides: 5. CDR3 in DNA: TGTGCCAGCAGTTCAGGGGCGGGAGGGACAGATACGCAGTATTTT. Translated, it gives CASSSGAGGTDTQYF.